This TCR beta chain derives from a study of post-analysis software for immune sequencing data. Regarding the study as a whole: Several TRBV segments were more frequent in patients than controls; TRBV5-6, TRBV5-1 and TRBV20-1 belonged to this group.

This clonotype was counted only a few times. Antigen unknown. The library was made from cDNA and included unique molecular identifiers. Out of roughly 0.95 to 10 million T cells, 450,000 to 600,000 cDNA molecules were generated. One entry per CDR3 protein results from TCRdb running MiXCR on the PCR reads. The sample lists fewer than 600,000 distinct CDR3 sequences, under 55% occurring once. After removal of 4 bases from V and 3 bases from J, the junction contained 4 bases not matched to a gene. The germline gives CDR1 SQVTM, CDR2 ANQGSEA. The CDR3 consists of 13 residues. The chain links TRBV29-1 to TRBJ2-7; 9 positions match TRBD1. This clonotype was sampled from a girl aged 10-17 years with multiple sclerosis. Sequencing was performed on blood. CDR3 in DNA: TGCAGCGTTGCGGGACAGGGAATCTACGAGCAGTACTTC. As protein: CSVAGQGIYEQYF.